Below are 32 T cell receptor beta chains sequenced from a single sample in a study of control samples from healthy donors and cancer patients. The data were produced by immunoSEQ multiplex PCR, yet TCRdb's version contains in-frame clones alone and is incomplete. The sample has about 40,000 clones; 80% to 95% are singletons. The sample consisted of blood. The origin of the receptors is a woman aged 50 to 60 in good health.

The V call is TRBV5-1, the J call TRBJ1-3; D possibly corresponds to TRBD1 (6 bases). The CDR3 covers 13 residues. In germline, CDR1 is SGHRS, CDR2 YFSETQ. Trimming shortened V by 3 bases and J by 8 bases, and 12 bases separated the two germline ends. The DNA of the CDR3 is TGCGCCAGCAGCTGGGGGGCCGGAGACACCATATATTTT. It specifies CASSWGAGDTIYF.

A single count supports this clone. The chain joins TRBV6-2 or TRBV6-3 to TRBJ2-1; TRBD2 agrees at 10 bases. The V and J ends lost 5 bases and 3 bases, in that order; junction bases with no gene match: 13. Germline V gives CDR1 MNHEY, CDR2 SVGEGT. The CDR3 totals 18 residues. CDR3 loop: CASSRPAIAGGYYNEQFF. For the CDR3, the DNA is TGTGCCAGCAGTCGCCCTGCTATAGCGGGGGGATACTACAATGAGCAGTTCTTC.

The chain recombines TRBV2 with TRBJ1-5; D is unresolved. This CDR3 comprises 12 residues. Germline-derived CDR1 and CDR2 are SNHLY and FYNNEI. Trimming left V 6 bases short and J 5 bases short, with 8 bases between. The CDR3 DNA reads TGTGCCAGCAGGGAGGACTATCAGCCCCAGCATTTT. It specifies CASREDYQPQHF. The full variable domain, its missing parts supplied by reference TRBV2 and TRBJ1-5, is EPEVTQTPSHQVTQMGQEVILRCVPISNHLYFYWYRQILGQKVEFLVSFYNNEISEKSEIFDDQFSVERPDGSNFTLKIRSTKLEDSAMYFCASREDYQPQHFGDGTRLSIL.

The chain has TRBV7-8 and TRBJ1-1; 10 bases align to TRBD1. The germline gives CDR1 SGHVS, CDR2 FQNEAQ. The CDR3 spans 15 residues. J was trimmed by 3 bases and V by 3 bases; bases with no gene match: 4. The CDR3 reads CASSLTGGDYTEAFF. The CDR3 DNA sequence: TGTGCCAGCAGCTTGACAGGGGGCGATTACACTGAAGCTTTCTTT.

The genes are TRBV6-5 and TRBJ2-1; TRBD2 matches 8 bases. Losses at the gene ends were 2 bases for V and 5 bases for J; bases not matched to a gene: 5. The CDR3 totals 15 residues. Germline loops: CDR1 MNHEY, CDR2 SVGAGI. The CDR3 DNA is TGTGCCAGCAGTTACGCCCCGGGGGGGAACAATGAGCAGTTCTTC. Its protein is CASSYAPGGNNEQFF.

This rearrangement joins TRBV21-1 to TRBJ2-1; TRBD2 reflects the table's D call only, with no check against the DNA. TRBV21-1 is classified as a pseudogene. The CDR3 spans 17 residues. This chain's CDR3 is CASSKNDPRRSYNEQFF. The CDR3 DNA sequence: TGTGCCAGCAGCAAAAACGACCCGCGGAGGTCCTACAATGAGCAGTTCTTC.

V usage is TRBV3-1 (or the pseudogene TRBV3-2) and J usage is TRBJ1-6; the D gene is possibly TRBD1 (5 bases). Germline V lookup: CDR1 LGHDT, CDR2 YNNKEL (reference sequence). V lost 3 bases and J 6 bases, leaving 9 bases between the germline ends. This CDR3 region has 14 residues. The CDR3 loop reads CASSQGLGNSPLHF. In DNA form, the CDR3 reads TGTGCCAGCAGCCAGGGACTGGGTAATTCACCCCTCCACTTT.

The J gene is TRBJ2-3, the V gene TRBV5-1; 13 bases fit TRBD2. Germline values: CDR1 SGHRS, CDR2 YFSETQ. This CDR3 is built from 17 residues. V lost 2 bases and J lost 5; bases outside the gene matches: 8. CDR3: CASSFRLAGGPLDTQYF. Written as DNA, the CDR3 is TGCGCCAGCAGCTTCCGACTAGCGGGGGGACCACTAGATACGCAGTATTTT.

The J gene is TRBJ1-4, the V gene TRBV6-2 or TRBV6-3; no clear D. V lost 0 bases and J 1 base, leaving 6 bases between the germline ends. The CDR3 length is 15 residues. Germline values: CDR1 MNHEY, CDR2 SVGEGT. This chain's CDR3 is CASSYSAVTNEKLFF. In nucleotides, the CDR3 is TGTGCCAGCAGTTACTCAGCGGTAACTAATGAAAAACTGTTTTTT.

The rearrangement uses TRBV7-2 and TRBJ2-4, with a possible D match to TRBD1 (6 bases). Trimming removed 5 bases from V and 8 bases from J, with 16 bases in between. Germline CDR1 SGHTA, CDR2 FQGNSA. This CDR3 is built from 14 residues. The CDR3, as DNA: TGTGCCAGCAGCCAACAGGGTATGGTGGACATTCAGTACTTC. Translating gives CASSQQGMVDIQYF.

The J gene is TRBJ2-4, the V gene TRBV27; D is unclear. In germline, CDR1 is MNHEY, CDR2 SMNVEV (reference sequence). Trimming removed 4 bases at V and 7 bases at J, with 8 bases between. The CDR3 contains 12 residues. Here the CDR3 DNA reads TGTGCCAGCAGTTCAGCCCTGAACATTCAGTACTTC. Protein sequence: CASSSALNIQYF.

For the CDR3, the DNA is TGTGCCAGCAGCTGGACAGATGATTCTAGCACAGATACGCAGTATTTT. Protein sequence: CASSWTDDSSTDTQYF. J is TRBJ2-3 and V is TRBV28; weak D call: TRBD1 (6 bases). The CDR3 consists of 16 residues. The germline V gene encodes CDR1 MDHEN and CDR2 SYDVKM. Trimming pared 6 bases from V and 0 bases from J, leaving 16 bases between.

The chain has TRBV7-3 and TRBJ2-1; TRBD1 agrees at 8 bases. The junction had 4 bases not matched to a gene; V was cut back by 3 bases and J by 0 bases. Germline CDR1 is SGHTA and CDR2 is FQGTGA. CDR3 length: 16 residues. The CDR3 loop reads CASSFHRGSSYNEQFF. Written as DNA, the CDR3 is TGTGCCAGCAGCTTCCACAGGGGGAGCTCCTACAATGAGCAGTTCTTC.

The chain is built from TRBV9 and TRBJ1-2; 7 nucleotides match TRBD1. J lost 4 bases, V lost 3 bases, and 12 bases had no gene match. The CDR3 consists of 16 residues. The V gene's germline CDR1 is SGDLS and CDR2 YYNGEE. CDR3 sequence reads: CASSERTGKDGYGYTF. The CDR3 nucleotides read TGTGCCAGCAGCGAACGGACAGGTAAAGATGGCTATGGCTACACCTTC. The entire variable domain, with the rest obtained from reference TRBV9 and TRBJ1-2, is as follows: DSGVTQTPKHLITATGQRVTLRCSPRSGDLSVYWYQQSLDQGLQFLIQYYNGEERAKGNILERFSAQQFPDLHSELNLSSLELGDSALYFCASSERTGKDGYGYTFGSGTRLTVV.

J is TRBJ1-2 and V is TRBV28; D ambiguous. CDR1 is MDHEN and CDR2 is SYDVKM in the germline V gene. The CDR3 runs to 13 residues. V was trimmed by 6 bases and J by 8 bases, leaving 16 bases between them. Here the CDR3 reads CASSLHGGGGYTF. The CDR3 DNA sequence: TGTGCCAGCAGCCTCCACGGCGGAGGAGGCTACACCTTC.

The V call is TRBV28, the J call TRBJ1-1; possible D gene TRBD1, 5 bases. The germline V gene encodes CDR1 MDHEN and CDR2 SYDVKM. Trimming cost V 2 bases and J 7 bases, with 11 bases left between them. The CDR3 totals 13 residues. This CDR3 is CASSLGTAIEAFF. As DNA, the CDR3 is TGTGCCAGCAGTTTAGGGACGGCAATTGAAGCTTTCTTT.

The chain couples TRBV7-9 to TRBJ2-1, with 13 bases lining up with TRBD2. The CDR3 length is 16 residues. V gave up 4 bases and J gave up 8 bases; unmatched junction bases: 8. CDR1 and CDR2 (germline): SEHNR, FQNEAQ (reference sequence). CDR3 nucleotides: TGTGCCAGCAGCTCCCCGACTAGCGGGGGGATTCATGAGCAGTTCTTC. Protein sequence: CASSSPTSGGIHEQFF.

This clone appeared once. The chain has TRBV5-1 and TRBJ1-3; D remains ambiguous. Germline loops: CDR1 SGHRS, CDR2 YFSETQ. This CDR3 region has 16 residues. Trimming stripped 4 bases from V and 0 bases from J, with 14 bases between. CDR3 in amino acids: CASSPGRILSGNTIYF. CDR3 DNA: TGCGCCAGCAGCCCAGGACGGATCCTCTCTGGAAACACCATATATTTT.

V gene TRBV18 combines with J gene TRBJ1-2; perhaps TRBD1 as D (6 bases). The germline V and J ends were trimmed by 3 bases and 7 bases, with 18 bases remaining between them. Germline V gives CDR1 KGHSH, CDR2 LQKENI. This CDR3 contains 15 residues. The CDR3 is CASSPDRVKGGGYTF. CDR3 DNA: TGTGCCAGCTCACCCGATCGAGTAAAGGGGGGTGGCTACACCTTC.

This clone has just one count. The rearrangement joins TRBV27 to TRBJ1-6; 8 bases match TRBD1. This CDR3 is 13 amino acids long. The germline V gene encodes CDR1 MNHEY and CDR2 SMNVEV (reference sequence). Trimming at V came to 3 bases and at J to 10 bases, leaving 2 bases not matched to a gene. In DNA form, the CDR3 reads TGTGCCAGCAGTTTTGGGACAGGATCACCCCTCCACTTT. It yields the protein CASSFGTGSPLHF.

This clone occurred once. This rearrangement joins TRBV5-1 to TRBJ2-7; D is unresolved. The germline CDR1 and CDR2 sequences are SGHRS and YFSETQ. The CDR3 has 13 residues. The V and J ends lost 2 bases and 0 bases respectively, with 6 bases between them. CDR3 region: CASSFPNSYEQYF. The CDR3 nucleotides are TGCGCCAGCAGCTTCCCCAACTCCTACGAGCAGTACTTC.

This clone was recorded once. The chain combines TRBV28 with TRBJ1-4, with D tentatively TRBD1 (5 bases). Per the germline V gene, CDR1 is MDHEN and CDR2 is SYDVKM. CDR3 length equals 15 residues. With 3 bases removed from V and 3 bases from J, the gap between germline ends came to 11 bases. The CDR3 DNA follows: TGTGCCAGCAGTTTTGGAGGGGTGTCTAATGAAAAACTGTTTTTT. Amino acid sequence: CASSFGGVSNEKLFF.

The gene calls are TRBV7-8 and TRBJ2-4, with D unclear. V dropped 3 bases and J dropped 0 bases, with 6 bases sitting between them. The CDR3 runs to 14 residues. Germline-derived CDR1 and CDR2 are SGHVS and FQNEAQ. CDR3 sequence (DNA): TGTGCCAGCAGCTTCACAGTAGCCAAAAACATTCAGTACTTC. Translation gives CASSFTVAKNIQYF.

The chain has TRBV18 and TRBJ1-3, with D perhaps TRBD1 (5 bases). V lost 0 bases to trimming and J lost 0 bases, with 9 bases between them. Germline V gene lookup returns CDR1 KGHSH and CDR2 LQKENI. This CDR3 contains 16 residues. CDR3 DNA sequence: TGTGCCAGCTCACCACCGGCCAGGGACTCTGGAAACACCATATATTTT. It translates to CASSPPARDSGNTIYF. The whole variable domain, filled in from reference TRBV18 and TRBJ1-3, reads NAGVMQNPRHLVRRRGQEARLRCSPMKGHSHVYWYRQLPEEGLKFMVYLQKENIIDESGMPKERFSAEFPKEGPSILRIQQVVRGDSAAYFCASSPPARDSGNTIYFGEGSWLTVV.

This clone has just one count. The chain combines TRBV24-1 with TRBJ1-3; D unclear. Trimming removed 2 bases at V and 7 bases at J, with 8 bases between. Germline V lookup: CDR1 KGHDR, CDR2 SFDVKD. This CDR3 region has 13 residues. The CDR3 coding sequence is TGTGCCACCAGTGATTACAGAGGGAACACCATATATTTT. It encodes CATSDYRGNTIYF.

The genes are TRBV5-5 and TRBJ2-7; D is unclear. Trimming cost V 4 bases and J 6 bases, with 11 bases left between them. CDR1 SGHKS and CDR2 YYEKEE come from the germline V gene (reference sequence). This CDR3 region has 12 residues. The CDR3 loop reads CASSPGLLEQYF. In DNA, the CDR3 is TGTGCCAGCAGCCCTGGGCTCCTCGAGCAGTACTTC.

The chain recombines TRBV18 with TRBJ2-2, with D possibly TRBD1 on 6 matching bases. The germline gives CDR1 KGHSH, CDR2 LQKENI. Trimming removed 6 bases at V and 0 bases at J, with 17 bases between. This CDR3 comprises 17 residues. For the CDR3, the DNA is TGTGCCAGCTCCCAATCAGGGGCTGCCGCGAACACCGGGGAGCTGTTTTTT. Translated, it gives CASSQSGAAANTGELFF.

This chain uses TRBV20-1 with TRBJ1-2, with D unclear. Germline CDR1 reads DFQATT; CDR2 reads SNEGSKA (reference sequence). The CDR3 has 14 amino acids. Trimming took 3 bases from V and 2 from J, leaving 13 bases between them. For the CDR3, the DNA is TGCAGTGCTAGTCCCCCTTCGGCGAACTATGGCTACACCTTC. Translated, it gives CSASPPSANYGYTF.

The V and J genes are TRBV5-1 and TRBJ1-4; the D gene is possibly TRBD1 (5 bases). Per the germline V gene, CDR1 is SGHRS and CDR2 is YFSETQ. The CDR3 loop spans 13 amino acids. V gave up 2 bases and J gave up 7 bases, with 9 bases separating them. CDR3 amino acids: CASSFQTAEKLFF. In DNA form, the CDR3 reads TGCGCCAGCAGCTTCCAGACAGCTGAAAAACTGTTTTTT.

J is TRBJ1-1 and V is TRBV5-8; the D is unclear. The CDR3 loop spans 13 amino acids. V was pared by 1 base and J by 1 base, with 5 bases between. Per germline, CDR1 SGHTS and CDR2 YDEGEE. CDR3: CASSLLPNTEAFF. CDR3 coding DNA: TGTGCCAGCAGCTTGCTCCCGAACACTGAAGCTTTCTTT. Combining the CDR3 with reference TRBV5-8 and TRBJ1-1 gives the whole variable domain EAGVTQSPTHLIKTRGQQATLRCSPISGHTSVYWYQQALGLGLQFLLWYDEGEERNRGNFPPRFSGRQFPNYSSELNVNALELEDSALYLCASSLLPNTEAFFGQGTRLTVV.

This chain connects TRBV14 to TRBJ1-2; tentatively, D is TRBD1 (5 bases). The germline V gene encodes CDR1 SGHDN and CDR2 FVKESK. The CDR3 sequence is 15 residues long. The V end lost 4 bases, the J end lost 4 bases, and 16 bases lay between the germline ends. The CDR3 loop is CASSPWDGWSYGYTF. The CDR3 coding sequence is TGTGCCAGCAGCCCGTGGGACGGCTGGAGCTATGGCTACACCTTC.

The chain employs TRBV30 and TRBJ1-1; D is unclear. This CDR3 comprises 13 residues. Trimming cost V 3 bases and J 1 base, with 9 bases left between them. CDR1 and CDR2 (germline): GTSNPN, SVGIG (reference sequence). CDR3 in amino acids: CAWRGSGNTEAFF. In DNA, the CDR3 is TGTGCCTGGAGGGGATCGGGGAACACTGAAGCTTTCTTT.